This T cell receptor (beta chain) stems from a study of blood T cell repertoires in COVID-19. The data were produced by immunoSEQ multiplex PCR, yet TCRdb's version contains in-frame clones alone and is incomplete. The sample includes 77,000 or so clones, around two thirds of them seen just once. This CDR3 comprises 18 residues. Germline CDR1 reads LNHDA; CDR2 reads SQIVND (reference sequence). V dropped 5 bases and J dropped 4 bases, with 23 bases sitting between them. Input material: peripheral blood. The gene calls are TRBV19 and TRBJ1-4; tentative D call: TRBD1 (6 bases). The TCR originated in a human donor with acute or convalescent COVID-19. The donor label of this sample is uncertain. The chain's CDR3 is CASSRGRDTAFFNEKLFF. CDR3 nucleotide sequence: TGTGCCAGTAGTCGGGGGAGGGACACCGCGTTTTTTAATGAAAAACTGTTTTTT.